This section outlines one T cell receptor beta chain sequence together with its context. Some clones are missing from TCRdb's copy, which holds only in-frame ones; the method was immunoSEQ multiplex PCR. This table has some 7,200 clones, more than 75% appearing once. Noted treatment: preoperative locoregional IRX-2 cytokine immunotherapy. This phase Ib study tested locoregional IRX-2 cytokine immunotherapy given before surgery. The data belong to a study of preoperative IRX-2 immunotherapy in early breast cancer. The germline V and J ends were trimmed by 4 bases and 2 bases, with 14 bases remaining between them. The CDR3 runs to 15 residues. Germline V gene lookup returns CDR1 MNHGY and CDR2 SAAAGT.

The clonotype originates from a human donor with breast cancer. This sequence joins TRBV6-8 and TRBJ1-2, with TRBD1 as a possible D gene (5 bases). The source material was tumor tissue, sampled after IRX-2 immunotherapy. The CDR3 protein is CASSSGGRTNYGYTF. CDR3 coding DNA: TGTGCCAGCAGTTCTGGGGGACGGACGAACTATGGCTACACCTTC.